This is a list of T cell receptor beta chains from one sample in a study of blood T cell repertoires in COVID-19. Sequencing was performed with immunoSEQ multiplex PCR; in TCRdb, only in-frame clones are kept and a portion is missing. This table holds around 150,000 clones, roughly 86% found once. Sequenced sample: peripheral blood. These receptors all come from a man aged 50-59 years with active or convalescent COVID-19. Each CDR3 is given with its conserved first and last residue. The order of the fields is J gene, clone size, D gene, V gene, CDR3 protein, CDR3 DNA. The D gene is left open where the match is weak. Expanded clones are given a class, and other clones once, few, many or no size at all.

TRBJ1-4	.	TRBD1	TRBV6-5	CASSYPGTEGEKLFF	TGTGCCAGCAGTTACCCCGGGACAGAAGGTGAAAAACTGTTTTTT
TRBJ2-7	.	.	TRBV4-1	CASSSQLYSYEQYF	TGCGCCAGCAGCTCGCAACTGTACTCCTACGAGCAGTACTTC
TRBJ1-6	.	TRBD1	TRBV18	CASSPTGTGGGSPLHF	TGTGCCAGCTCACCAACCGGGACAGGGGGCGGTTCACCCCTCCACTTT
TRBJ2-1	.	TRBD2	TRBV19	CASSIDTGAGGGLEQFF	TGTGCCAGTAGTATAGATACCGGTGCGGGAGGGGGTTTGGAGCAGTTCTTC
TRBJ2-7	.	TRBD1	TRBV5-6	CASSPGQLYEQYF	TGTGCCAGCAGCCCGGGACAGCTGTACGAGCAGTACTTC
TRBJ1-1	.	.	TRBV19	CASSTGTMNTEAFF	TGTGCCAGTAGTACGGGAACCATGAACACTGAAGCTTTCTTT
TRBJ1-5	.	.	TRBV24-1	CATAREQPQHF	TGTGCCACCGCGAGAGAGCAGCCCCAGCATTTT
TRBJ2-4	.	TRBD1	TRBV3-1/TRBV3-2	CASSPGDRANIQYF	TGTGCCAGCAGTCCTGGGGACAGGGCAAACATTCAGTACTTC
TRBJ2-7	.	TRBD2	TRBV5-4	CASSLLASGFFSSYEQYF	TGTGCCAGCAGCTTGTTGGCTAGCGGGTTCTTTAGCTCCTACGAGCAGTACTTC
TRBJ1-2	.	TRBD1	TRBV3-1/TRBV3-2	CASSPTGARYGYTF	TGTGCCAGCAGCCCTACAGGGGCCCGGTATGGCTACACCTTC
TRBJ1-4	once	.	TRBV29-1	CSVVTTNEKLFF	TGCAGCGTTGTGACTACTAATGAAAAACTGTTTTTT